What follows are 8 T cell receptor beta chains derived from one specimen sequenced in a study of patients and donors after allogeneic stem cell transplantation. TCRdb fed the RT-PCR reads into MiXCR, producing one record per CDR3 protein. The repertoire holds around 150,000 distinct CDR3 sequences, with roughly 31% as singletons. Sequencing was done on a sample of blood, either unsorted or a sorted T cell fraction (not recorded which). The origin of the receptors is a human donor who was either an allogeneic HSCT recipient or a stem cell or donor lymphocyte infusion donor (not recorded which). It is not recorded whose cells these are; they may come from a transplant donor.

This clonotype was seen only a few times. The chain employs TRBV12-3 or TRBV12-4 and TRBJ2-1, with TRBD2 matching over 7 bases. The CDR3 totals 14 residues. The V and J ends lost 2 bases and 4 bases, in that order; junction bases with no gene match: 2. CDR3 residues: CASSLWEGYNEQFF. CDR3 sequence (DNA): TGTGCCAGCAGTTTATGGGAGGGGTACAATGAGCAGTTCTTC.

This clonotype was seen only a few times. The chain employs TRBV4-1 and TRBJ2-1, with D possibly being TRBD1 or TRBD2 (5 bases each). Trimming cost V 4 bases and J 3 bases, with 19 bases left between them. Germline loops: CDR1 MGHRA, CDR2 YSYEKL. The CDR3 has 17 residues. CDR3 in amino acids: CASSLGYGTVIYNEQFF. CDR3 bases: TGCGCCAGCAGCCTAGGCTACGGGACGGTCATCTACAATGAGCAGTTCTTC.

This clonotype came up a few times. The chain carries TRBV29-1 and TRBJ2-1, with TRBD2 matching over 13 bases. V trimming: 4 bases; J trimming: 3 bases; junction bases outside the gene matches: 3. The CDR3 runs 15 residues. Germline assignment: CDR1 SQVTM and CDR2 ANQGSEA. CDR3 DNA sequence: TGCAGCGTTGGCAGACTAGCGGGAGGCTACAATGAGCAGTTCTTC. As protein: CSVGRLAGGYNEQFF.

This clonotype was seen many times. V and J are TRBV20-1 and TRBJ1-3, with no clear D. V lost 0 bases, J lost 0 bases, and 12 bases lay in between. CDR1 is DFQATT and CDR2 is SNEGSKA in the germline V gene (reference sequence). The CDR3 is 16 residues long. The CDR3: CSAREAPMSSGNTIYF. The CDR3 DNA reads TGCAGTGCTAGAGAGGCCCCTATGAGCTCTGGAAACACCATATATTTT.

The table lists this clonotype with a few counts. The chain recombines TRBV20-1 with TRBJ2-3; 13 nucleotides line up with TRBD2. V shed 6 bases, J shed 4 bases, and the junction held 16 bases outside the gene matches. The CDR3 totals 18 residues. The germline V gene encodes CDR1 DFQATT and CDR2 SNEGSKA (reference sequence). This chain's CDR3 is CSAPPPGLAGTMADTQYF. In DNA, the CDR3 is TGCAGTGCACCCCCCCCGGGACTAGCGGGAACAATGGCAGATACGCAGTATTTT.

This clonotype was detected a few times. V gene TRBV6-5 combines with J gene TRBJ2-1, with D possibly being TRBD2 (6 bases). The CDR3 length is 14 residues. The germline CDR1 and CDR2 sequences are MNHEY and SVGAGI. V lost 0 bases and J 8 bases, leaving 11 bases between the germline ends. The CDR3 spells CASSYSLGEDEQFF. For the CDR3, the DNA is TGTGCCAGCAGTTACTCTCTAGGGGAGGATGAGCAGTTCTTC.

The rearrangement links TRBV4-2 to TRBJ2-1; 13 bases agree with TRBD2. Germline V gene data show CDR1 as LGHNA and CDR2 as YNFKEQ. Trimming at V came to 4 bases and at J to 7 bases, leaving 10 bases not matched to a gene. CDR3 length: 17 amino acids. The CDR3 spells CASSPGPGTSGTNEQFF. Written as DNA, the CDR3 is TGTGCCAGCAGCCCGGGCCCCGGGACTAGCGGGACGAATGAGCAGTTCTTC.

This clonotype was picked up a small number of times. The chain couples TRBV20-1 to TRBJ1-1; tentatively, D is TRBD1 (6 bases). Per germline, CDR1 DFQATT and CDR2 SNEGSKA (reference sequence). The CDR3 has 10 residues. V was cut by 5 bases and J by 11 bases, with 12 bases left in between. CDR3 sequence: CSAFTGRAFF. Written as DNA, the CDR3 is TGCAGTGCTTTTACAGGGAGGGCTTTCTTT.